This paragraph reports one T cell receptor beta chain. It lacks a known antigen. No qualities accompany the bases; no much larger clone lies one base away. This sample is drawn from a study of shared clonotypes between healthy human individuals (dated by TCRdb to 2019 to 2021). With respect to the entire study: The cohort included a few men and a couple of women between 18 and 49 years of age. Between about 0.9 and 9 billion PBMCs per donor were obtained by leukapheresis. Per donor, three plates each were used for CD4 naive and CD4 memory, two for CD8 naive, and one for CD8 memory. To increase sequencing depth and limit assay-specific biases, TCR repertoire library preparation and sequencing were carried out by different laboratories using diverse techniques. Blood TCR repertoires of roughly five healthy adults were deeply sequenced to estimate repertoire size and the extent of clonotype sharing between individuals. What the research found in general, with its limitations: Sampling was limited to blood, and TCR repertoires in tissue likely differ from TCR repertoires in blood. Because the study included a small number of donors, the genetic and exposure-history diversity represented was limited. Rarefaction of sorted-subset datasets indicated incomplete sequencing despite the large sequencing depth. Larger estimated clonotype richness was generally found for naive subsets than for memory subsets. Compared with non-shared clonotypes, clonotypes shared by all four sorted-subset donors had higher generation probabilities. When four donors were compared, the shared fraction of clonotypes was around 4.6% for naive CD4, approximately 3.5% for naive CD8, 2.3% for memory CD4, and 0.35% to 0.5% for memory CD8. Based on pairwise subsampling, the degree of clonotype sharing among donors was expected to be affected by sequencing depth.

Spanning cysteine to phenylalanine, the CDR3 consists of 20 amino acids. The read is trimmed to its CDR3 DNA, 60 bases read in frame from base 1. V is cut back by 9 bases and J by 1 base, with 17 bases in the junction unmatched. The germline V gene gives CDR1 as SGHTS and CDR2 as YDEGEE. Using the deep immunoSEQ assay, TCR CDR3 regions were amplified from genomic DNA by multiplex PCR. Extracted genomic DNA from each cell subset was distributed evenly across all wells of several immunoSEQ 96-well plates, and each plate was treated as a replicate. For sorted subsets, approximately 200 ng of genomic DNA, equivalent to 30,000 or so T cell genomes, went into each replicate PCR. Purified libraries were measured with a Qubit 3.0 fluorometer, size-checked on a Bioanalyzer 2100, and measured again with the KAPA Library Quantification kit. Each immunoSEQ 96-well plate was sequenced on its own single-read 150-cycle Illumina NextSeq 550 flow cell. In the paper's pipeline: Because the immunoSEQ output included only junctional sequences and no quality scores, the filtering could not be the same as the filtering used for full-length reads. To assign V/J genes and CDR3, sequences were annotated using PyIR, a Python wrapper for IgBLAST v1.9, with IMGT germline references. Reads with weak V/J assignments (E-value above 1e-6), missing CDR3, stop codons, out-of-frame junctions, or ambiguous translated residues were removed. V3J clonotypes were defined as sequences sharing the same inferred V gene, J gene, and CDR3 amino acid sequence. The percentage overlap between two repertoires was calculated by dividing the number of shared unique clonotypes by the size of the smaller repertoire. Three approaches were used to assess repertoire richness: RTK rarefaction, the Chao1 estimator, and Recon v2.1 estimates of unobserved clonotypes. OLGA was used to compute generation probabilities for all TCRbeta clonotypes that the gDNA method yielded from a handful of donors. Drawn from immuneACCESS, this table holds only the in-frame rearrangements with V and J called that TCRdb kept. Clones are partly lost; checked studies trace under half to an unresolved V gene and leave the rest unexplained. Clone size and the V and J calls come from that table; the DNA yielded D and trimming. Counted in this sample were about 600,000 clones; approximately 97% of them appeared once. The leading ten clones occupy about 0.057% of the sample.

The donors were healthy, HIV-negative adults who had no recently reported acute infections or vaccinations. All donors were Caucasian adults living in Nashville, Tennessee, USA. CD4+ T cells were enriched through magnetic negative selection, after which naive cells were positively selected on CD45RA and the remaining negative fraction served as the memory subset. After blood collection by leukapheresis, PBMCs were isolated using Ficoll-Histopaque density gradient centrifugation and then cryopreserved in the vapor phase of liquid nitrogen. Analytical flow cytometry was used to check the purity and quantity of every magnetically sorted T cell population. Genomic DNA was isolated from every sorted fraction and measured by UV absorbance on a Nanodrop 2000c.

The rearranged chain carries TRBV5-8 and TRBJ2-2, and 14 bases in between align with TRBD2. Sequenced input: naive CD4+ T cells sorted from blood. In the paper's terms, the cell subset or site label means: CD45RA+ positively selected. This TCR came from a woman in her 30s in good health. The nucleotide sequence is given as TGTGCCACCCATTACTCCGGGACTAGCGGGAGCTTTGGGAACACCGGGGAGCTGTTTTTT. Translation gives CATHYSGTSGSFGNTGELFF.